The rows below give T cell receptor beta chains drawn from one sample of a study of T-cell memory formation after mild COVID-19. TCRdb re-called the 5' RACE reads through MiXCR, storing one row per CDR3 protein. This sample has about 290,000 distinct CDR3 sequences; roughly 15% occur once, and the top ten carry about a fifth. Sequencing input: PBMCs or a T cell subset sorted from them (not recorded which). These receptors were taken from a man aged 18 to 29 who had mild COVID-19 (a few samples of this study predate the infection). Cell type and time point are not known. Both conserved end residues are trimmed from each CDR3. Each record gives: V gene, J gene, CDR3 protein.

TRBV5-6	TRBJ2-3	ASSRDLTQY
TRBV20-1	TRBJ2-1	SARRTGITYNEQF
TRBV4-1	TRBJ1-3	ASSRGGIILSGNTIY
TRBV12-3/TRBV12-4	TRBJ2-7	ASSLLPSYEQY
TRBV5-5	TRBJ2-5	ASSRPGGSQETQY
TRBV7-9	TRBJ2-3	ASSLARQGAVFTDTQY
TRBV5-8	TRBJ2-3	ASSSPRDSPTDTQY
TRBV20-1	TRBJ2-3	SARVGARTDTQY
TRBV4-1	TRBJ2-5	ASSQEGETQY
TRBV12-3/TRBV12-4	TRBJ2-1	ASRDSNREQF
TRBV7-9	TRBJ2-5	ASSFVETQY
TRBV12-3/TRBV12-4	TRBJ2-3	ASSWDRATDTQY
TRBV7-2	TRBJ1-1	ASSLFAPNTEAF
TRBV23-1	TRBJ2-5	ASSQAGLTKETQY
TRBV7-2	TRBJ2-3	ASSLEVGGTQY